This entry lists 25 T cell receptor beta chains sequenced from one sample in a study of blood T cell repertoires in COVID-19. Produced via immunoSEQ multiplex PCR; TCRdb's table is partial and in-frame only. Of approximately 500,000 clones in the sample, approximately 87% are singletons; the top ten hold about 1.7%. Sequencing was carried out using PBMCs or T cells enriched from blood (not recorded which). The receptors originated from a woman aged 40 to 55 who had recovered from COVID-19.

The chain employs TRBV14 and TRBJ1-1, with TRBD1 identical over 9 bases. The V and J ends lost 4 bases and 5 bases, in that order; junction bases with no gene match: 8. Germline V lookup: CDR1 SGHDN, CDR2 FVKESK. This CDR3 has 15 amino acids. In DNA form, the CDR3 reads TGTGCCAGCAGCCGCCGACAGGGGGAAGGGACTGAAGCTTTCTTT. This translates into CASSRRQGEGTEAFF.

This clone has more than one count but fewer than ten. V gene TRBV12-5 combines with J gene TRBJ1-4; no clear D. Germline CDR1 reads LGHNT; CDR2 reads FRNRAP. This CDR3 contains 15 residues. Trimming removed 5 bases at V and 7 bases at J, with 17 bases between. This CDR3 reads CASGLPAGGSEKLFF. DNA for the CDR3: TGTGCTAGTGGTCTCCCTGCGGGCGGGAGTGAAAAACTGTTTTTT.

This chain connects TRBV27 to TRBJ1-6, with D uncertain. Germline loops: CDR1 MNHEY, CDR2 SMNVEV (reference sequence). V lost 5 bases, J lost 6 bases, and 5 bases lay in between. The CDR3 contains 12 residues. The CDR3 loop is CASSLSNSPLHF. CDR3 sequence (DNA): TGTGCCAGCAGTCTTTCTAATTCACCCCTCCACTTT.

V gene TRBV2 combines with J gene TRBJ1-1; no clear D gene. V dropped 10 bases and J dropped 0 bases, with 6 bases sitting between them. Germline lookup yields CDR1 SNHLY and CDR2 FYNNEI. This CDR3 comprises 11 residues. The CDR3 sequence is CANSLNTEAFF. The CDR3 region has the DNA TGTGCCAATAGTTTGAACACTGAAGCTTTCTTT.

The chain joins TRBV5-1 to TRBJ2-7; 11 bases map to TRBD1. The CDR3 is 14 amino acids. The V gene end was trimmed by 7 bases and the J gene end by 5 bases; junction bases not matched to a gene: 8. Germline V CDR1 and CDR2: SGHRS, YFSETQ. This CDR3 reads CASYLGQGGHEQYF. DNA of the CDR3: TGCGCCAGCTACCTGGGACAGGGGGGCCACGAGCAGTACTTC.

This rearrangement joins TRBV5-4 to TRBJ1-6, with D tentatively TRBD1 (6 bases). The ends were cut back, 4 bases at V and 6 bases at J, with 20 bases in the middle. Germline V lookup: CDR1 SGHNT, CDR2 YYREEE (reference sequence). CDR3 size: 17 residues. The chain's CDR3 is CASSLGKVGGPNSPLHF. CDR3 coding DNA: TGTGCCAGCAGCCTAGGAAAGGTGGGGGGGCCTAATTCACCCCTCCACTTT. Looking up the rest from reference TRBV5-4 and TRBJ1-6 gives the full variable domain: ETGVTQSPTHLIKTRGQQVTLRCSSQSGHNTVSWYQQALGQGPQFIFQYYREEENGRGNFPPRFSGLQFPNYSSELNVNALELDDSALYLCASSLGKVGGPNSPLHFGNGTRLTVT.

The chain couples TRBV25-1 to TRBJ2-5; a weak D match, TRBD2 (6 bases). Germline CDR1 is MGHDK and CDR2 is SYGVNS. V lost 2 bases and J lost 5, with 18 bases in between. This CDR3 contains 16 residues. The CDR3 DNA reads TGTGCCAGCAGTGAAGATCCAGCCTCCGCGGGGGAGACCCAGTACTTC. The encoded protein is CASSEDPASAGETQYF.

The rearrangement joins TRBV6-5 to TRBJ2-1; D unclear. Trimming took 8 bases from V and 2 from J, leaving 13 bases between them. This CDR3 region has 14 residues. Germline V gene data show CDR1 as MNHEY and CDR2 as SVGAGI. CDR3 nucleotides: TGTGCCAGCGGCCCGTATTATCCCTACAATGAGCAGTTCTTC. Residues: CASGPYYPYNEQFF.

The sample holds one count of this clone. The chain uses TRBV6-2 or TRBV6-3 and TRBJ1-2, with D tentatively TRBD1 (5 bases). The CDR3 runs 16 residues. CDR1 and CDR2 (germline): MNHEY, SVGEGT. V lost 0 bases to trimming and J lost 11 bases, with 22 bases between them. The CDR3 nucleotides read TGTGCCAGCAGTTACTCCCTAAGACAGACCCTTATGGGGTACACCTTC. It codes for CASSYSLRQTLMGYTF.

The V call is TRBV14, the J call TRBJ2-7; D is perhaps TRBD1 (6 bases). The CDR3 extends over 11 amino acids. Germline CDR1 is SGHDN and CDR2 is FVKESK. The V end was cut by 3 bases, the J end by 9 bases, with 9 bases between. The CDR3 is CASSQNRVQYF. In DNA, the CDR3 is TGTGCCAGCAGCCAGAACAGGGTGCAGTACTTC.

J is TRBJ1-3 and V is TRBV7-9; D not certain. The length of the CDR3 is 13 residues. V lost 1 base to trimming and J lost 7 bases, with 8 bases between them. Germline CDR1 and CDR2: SEHNR and FQNEAQ (reference sequence). The CDR3 is CASSLGAGNTIYF. The DNA for the CDR3 is TGTGCCAGCAGCTTAGGCGCGGGGAACACCATATATTTT.

The rearrangement uses TRBV7-9 and TRBJ2-7, with 7 positions matching TRBD1. This CDR3 comprises 14 residues. CDR1 SEHNR and CDR2 FQNEAQ come from the germline V gene (reference sequence). V was clipped by 0 bases and J by 3 bases; unmatched bases: 2. CDR3 bases: TGTGCCAGCAGCTTAGCCGGACAGGACTACGAGCAGTACTTC. Its protein is CASSLAGQDYEQYF. Looking up the rest from reference TRBV7-9 and TRBJ2-7 gives the full variable domain: DTGVSQNPRHKITKRGQNVTFRCDPISEHNRLYWYRQTLGQGPEFLTYFQNEAQLEKSRLLSDRFSAERPKGSFSTLEIQRTEQGDSAMYLCASSLAGQDYEQYFGPGTRLTVT.

The rearrangement joins TRBV30 to TRBJ2-3; the match to TRBD2 covers 9 bases. CDR3 size: 13 residues. Germline loops: CDR1 GTSNPN, CDR2 SVGIG (reference sequence). The V segment lost 7 bases and the J segment 2 bases; nucleotides outside the gene matches: 4. The CDR3 region has the DNA TGTGCCTCCGCGGGGGGGTCCACAGATACGCAGTATTTT. Its protein is CASAGGSTDTQYF. Filled out from reference TRBV30 and TRBJ2-3, the complete variable domain reads SQTIHQWPATLVQPVGSPLSLECTVEGTSNPNLYWYRQAAGRGLQLLFYSVGIGQISSEVPQNLSASRPQDRQFILSSKKLLLSDSGFYLCASAGGSTDTQYFGPGTRLTVL.

The rearrangement links TRBV18 to TRBJ2-2; D uncertain. From germline, CDR1 is KGHSH and CDR2 LQKENI. The V and J ends lost 1 base and 2 bases respectively, with 8 bases between them. The CDR3 totals 15 residues. The CDR3 loop reads CASSPRDINTGELFF. DNA for the CDR3: TGTGCCAGCTCACCACGTGACATAAACACCGGGGAGCTGTTTTTT.

The chain employs TRBV7-2 and TRBJ1-1, with 8 bases that match TRBD1. With V trimmed by 4 bases and J by 11 bases, 9 bases remained unmatched. Germline assignment: CDR1 SGHTA and CDR2 FQGNSA. The length of the CDR3 is 13 residues. This CDR3 reads CASSSSWTGIAFF. CDR3 DNA: TGTGCCAGCAGCTCATCATGGACAGGGATTGCTTTCTTT.

The V gene is TRBV10-3, the J gene TRBJ1-1; D is undetermined. Per germline, CDR1 ENHRY and CDR2 SYGVKD. This CDR3 spans 11 amino acids. V was trimmed by 4 bases and J by 5 bases, leaving 5 bases between them. CDR3: CAISGTTEAFF. CDR3 coding DNA: TGTGCCATCAGTGGGACTACTGAAGCTTTCTTT.

This sequence joins TRBV7-2 and TRBJ2-7; D might be TRBD1 (5 bases). The CDR3 totals 13 residues. Per the germline V gene, CDR1 is SGHTA and CDR2 is FQGNSA. Trimming took 5 bases from V and 2 from J, leaving 10 bases between them. The CDR3 loop reads CASSPGHTYEQYF. Here the CDR3 DNA reads TGTGCCAGCAGCCCCGGACATACCTACGAGCAGTACTTC.

This chain joins TRBV4-3 and TRBJ1-6; maybe TRBD1 (6 bases). V was clipped by 3 bases and J by 8 bases, with 17 bases between them. The CDR3 spans 16 residues. The germline V gene encodes CDR1 LGHNA and CDR2 YSLEER. The CDR3 spells CASSHDGSGAYSPLHF. The CDR3 bases are TGCGCCAGCAGCCACGACGGCTCAGGGGCTTATTCACCCCTCCACTTT.

V usage is TRBV27 and J usage is TRBJ2-4, with 7 nucleotides matching TRBD1. With V trimmed by 5 bases and J by 4 bases, 11 bases remained unmatched. The CDR3 extends over 16 amino acids. The germline gives CDR1 MNHEY, CDR2 SMNVEV (reference sequence). CDR3 in amino acids: CASSAGQEVWKNIQYF. As DNA, the CDR3 is TGTGCCAGCAGTGCCGGACAGGAGGTTTGGAAAAACATTCAGTACTTC.

The rearrangement uses TRBV24-1 and TRBJ1-2, with D perhaps matching TRBD1 (6 bases). The CDR3 contains 16 residues. Germline assignment: CDR1 KGHDR and CDR2 SFDVKD. Trimming took 5 bases from V and 0 from J, leaving 15 bases between them. DNA of the CDR3: TGTGCCACCAGTGTGTCAGGGGCCCCGGCTAACTATGGCTACACCTTC. It yields the protein CATSVSGAPANYGYTF.

The chain has TRBV27 and TRBJ2-7; TRBD1 aligns across 9 bases. This CDR3 contains 15 residues. The germline V gene has CDR1 MNHEY and CDR2 SMNVEV (reference sequence). V lost 2 bases to trimming and J lost 7 bases; unmatched junction nucleotides: 9. In DNA, the CDR3 is TGTGCCAGCAGTTTACTCGGGACAGGGTGGCAGGAGCAGTACTTC. It yields the protein CASSLLGTGWQEQYF.

The V call is TRBV19, the J call TRBJ2-1, with 7 bases aligning to TRBD2. The CDR3 contains 15 residues. CDR1 and CDR2 from the germline V gene are LNHDA and SQIVND (reference sequence). V was clipped by 4 bases and J by 4 bases; unmatched bases: 7. In nucleotides, the CDR3 is TGTGCCAGTAGTAAAGGCGGGAGTGGGTACAATGAGCAGTTCTTC. Its translation: CASSKGGSGYNEQFF.

The J gene is TRBJ2-2, the V gene TRBV11-3; 7 bases line up with TRBD2. The J segment lost 1 base and the V segment lost 1 base, leaving 3 bases of the junction unmatched. Germline CDR1 reads SGHNT; CDR2 reads YENEEA. This CDR3 has 16 residues. CDR3 coding DNA: TGTGCCAGCAGCTTAGGGGAGCGGGGGAACACCGGGGAGCTGTTTTTT. Its translation: CASSLGERGNTGELFF.

The count of this clone is one. The CDR3 loop reads CASSPRGQTYEQYF. The CDR3 DNA is TGTGCCAGCAGCCCACGGGGACAGACCTACGAGCAGTACTTC. V usage is TRBV9 and J usage is TRBJ2-7; 7 bases map to TRBD1. CDR3 length: 14 amino acids. J was trimmed by 2 bases and V by 4 bases; bases with no gene match: 6. Germline CDR1 and CDR2: SGDLS and YYNGEE.

This chain connects TRBV30 to TRBJ2-3; D possibly corresponds to TRBD1 (5 bases). V gave up 5 bases and J gave up 4 bases, with 19 bases separating them. This CDR3 comprises 15 residues. Germline CDR1 reads GTSNPN; CDR2 reads SVGIG (reference sequence). The CDR3 region has the DNA TGTGCCTGGGCGAAGGCCAGGGTAAGGGCAGATACGCAGTATTTT. Its translation: CAWAKARVRADTQYF.